Listed below are T cell receptor beta chains from one sample, sequenced in a study of T cell changes during pregnancy in multiple sclerosis. Libraries were prepared by immunoSEQ multiplex PCR; TCRdb keeps only in-frame clonotypes and omits some of them. The table records 85,000 to 90,000 clones, approximately 90% of them present only once. Material: peripheral blood, obtained in the first trimester of pregnancy. These receptors were collected from a female donor in good health, enrolled as a control in a pregnancy study. CDR3s leave out the opening cysteine and the closing phenylalanine or tryptophan.

j_gene | v_gene | CDR3aa
TRBJ2-3 | TRBV9 | ASSLAGGQDTQY
TRBJ2-6 | TRBV7-9 | ASSSDRALSGANVLT
TRBJ1-1 | TRBV19 | ASPGRTEAF
TRBJ2-2 | TRBV11-3 | ASSLVLLGELF
TRBJ1-5 | TRBV6-1 | ASRGRNNQPQH
TRBJ2-5 | TRBV20-1 | SATLGTQY
TRBJ1-2 | TRBV5-1 | ASSLGADRGFISGDGYT
TRBJ2-5 | TRBV28 | ASRWTGGKETQY
TRBJ1-3 | TRBV4-3 | ASSQFTRDTAGNTIY
TRBJ2-3 | TRBV7-3 | ASSLAAGLDTQY
TRBJ1-5 | TRBV7-9 | ASSSGRGFVEDQPQH
TRBJ2-2 | TRBV27 | ASSGRGLARTGELF
TRBJ1-5 | TRBV28 | ASRPSQGRGQPQH
TRBJ1-2 | TRBV9 | ASSGRMGQLFHGYT
TRBJ1-1 | TRBV7-8 | ASSSVPGQGAKTEAF
TRBJ1-2 | TRBV6-5 | ASSTPGTGTYT
TRBJ1-2 | TRBV7-9 | ASSLDAGTGSTYGYT
TRBJ2-1 | TRBV7-2 | ASSFPPGGKF
TRBJ1-5 | TRBV29-1 | SVRGGRNQPQH
TRBJ2-1 | TRBV7-9 | ASSLSLDRGDNEQF
TRBJ1-4 | TRBV5-8 | ASSLQGANEKLF
TRBJ2-7 | TRBV7-9 | ASSVGPEQY
TRBJ1-1 | TRBV4-2 | ASSQDYGLTF
TRBJ1-2 | TRBV4-3 | ASSQVQRVGYT
TRBJ1-1 | TRBV5-1 | ASSLTGSTEAF
TRBJ2-5 | TRBV5-1 | ASSSQGAETQY
TRBJ2-3 | TRBV6-4 | ASSETGLAGTDTQY
TRBJ2-3 | TRBV4-3 | ASSQDRGLRTDTQY
TRBJ2-7 | TRBV5-4 | ASSPAGNPYEQY
TRBJ2-7 | TRBV6-1 | ASRSRDIISEQY
TRBJ2-7 | TRBV5-1 | ASSSGQAPYEQY